The clone carrying this TCR beta chain was recorded many times. The data were obtained in a study of T-cell reconstitution after alpha-beta-depleted transplantation in children. Preparing the TCRbeta library involved the use of unique molecular identifiers. TCRdb re-called the PCR reads with MiXCR, one entry per CDR3 protein. The sample yields 400,000 to 500,000 distinct CDR3 sequences, about 11% seen once. V lost 4 bases to trimming and J lost 5 bases, with 12 bases between them. CDR3 length: 13 amino acids. The germline V gene has CDR1 ENHRY and CDR2 SYGVKD. Sequencing used PBMCs from the stem cell graft donor, obtained from the stem cell graft. The V and J genes are TRBV10-3 and TRBJ2-7; D possibly corresponds to TRBD2 (5 bases). The TCR comes from a human donor who donated a stem cell graft to a child with acute myeloid leukemia. The CDR3 nucleotides are TGTGCCATCAGTGGGGGTGGGAGCCACGAGCAGTACTTC. It is translated as CAISGGGSHEQYF.